This record covers a single T cell receptor (beta chain). Its cognate antigen is unknown. PCR amplification relied on 60 Vbeta primers (plus 13 Jbeta primers). Measured with immunoSEQ multiplex PCR; TCRdb has only the in-frame clones, and not every one. The sample includes fewer than 200,000 clones, 75% to 85% of them seen just once. The source of the sample is a study of cytomegalovirus exposure and HLA in healthy donors. Study-wide results and caveats: The authors later found TCR association rates varying by HLA locus, with DRB1 most and HLA-C fewest.

The sequencing input was PBMCs. This clonotype was obtained from a woman between 25 and 40 years old in good health and CMV-seropositive.

The CDR3 coding sequence is TGTGCTAGTGGTTTACAGGGTAAGGGATCACCCCTCCACTTT. This sequence encodes CASGLQGKGSPLHF. The chain recombines TRBV12-5 with TRBJ1-6; a possible D gene is TRBD1 (6 bases). The CDR3 is 14 amino acids. V shed 3 bases and J shed 10 bases, with 13 bases lying between them. Looked up from germline, CDR1 is LGHNT and CDR2 is FRNRAP.